These 22 T cell receptor beta chains were all obtained from the same sample, sequenced in a study of beta chain features in type 1 diabetes. The sequenced template was cDNA made from the entire isolated RNA. Measured with immunoSEQ multiplex PCR; TCRdb has only the in-frame clones, and not every one. Here the sample spans about 140,000 clones, 6.9% being singletons. The sequenced sample consisted of central memory CD4+ T cells from blood. The receptors come from a woman aged 25 to 39 in good health.

The genes are TRBV18 and TRBJ1-5; D is perhaps TRBD1 (5 bases). This CDR3 spans 14 amino acids. Trimming removed 2 bases at V and 8 bases at J, with 13 bases between. Germline lookup yields CDR1 KGHSH and CDR2 LQKENI. The CDR3 protein is CASSPVRGFEPQHF. CDR3 sequence (DNA): TGTGCCAGCTCACCAGTGCGGGGGTTCGAGCCCCAGCATTTT.

The sample holds many counts of this clone. The rearrangement joins TRBV10-3 to TRBJ2-7, with a tentative D call TRBD2 (7 bases). This CDR3 is 15 amino acids long. Germline V gene sequence: CDR1 ENHRY, CDR2 SYGVKD. The V gene lost 2 bases and the J gene lost 3 bases, with 14 bases spanning the gap. This CDR3 is CAISEHREGGYEQYF. The CDR3 DNA reads TGTGCCATCAGTGAGCACAGGGAGGGAGGCTACGAGCAGTACTTC.

The CDR3 bases are TGTGCCATCAGAGGATCGATAGCGGGAGCTTACAATGAGCAGTTCTTC. This gives the protein CAIRGSIAGAYNEQFF. The chain carries TRBV10-3 and TRBJ2-1, with 9 nucleotides matching TRBD2. The V segment lost 6 bases and the J segment 4 bases; nucleotides outside the gene matches: 10. Germline loops: CDR1 ENHRY, CDR2 SYGVKD. The CDR3 extends over 16 amino acids.

This chain links TRBV30 with TRBJ2-7, with TRBD2 identical over 11 bases. CDR3 size: 16 residues. Germline CDR1 is GTSNPN and CDR2 is SVGIG (reference sequence). J lost 4 bases, V lost 3 bases, and 11 bases had no gene match. CDR3 loop: CAWRGTGTSGRYEQYF. DNA for the CDR3: TGTGCCTGGAGAGGCACCGGGACTAGCGGAAGGTACGAGCAGTACTTC.

In its sample, this clone was seen many times. The chain couples TRBV4-2 to TRBJ2-3, with 10 positions matching TRBD2. The CDR3 is 16 amino acids. V lost 3 bases to trimming and J lost 1 base; unmatched junction nucleotides: 4. Germline V lookup: CDR1 LGHNA, CDR2 YNFKEQ. The chain's CDR3 is CASSHGAGGGTDTQYF. The CDR3 DNA reads as TGTGCCAGCAGCCATGGAGCGGGAGGGGGCACAGATACGCAGTATTTT.

This clone was seen more than once but under ten times. The J gene is TRBJ2-1, the V gene TRBV7-9, with D possibly TRBD1 on 5 matching bases. V was shortened by 7 bases and J by 1 base, with 17 bases between the two germline ends. The CDR3 extends over 16 amino acids. Germline CDR1 reads SEHNR; CDR2 reads FQNEAQ (reference sequence). For the CDR3, the DNA is TGTGCCAGCATCCCCCCGGACAAATTATCCTACAATGAGCAGTTCTTC. This translates into CASIPPDKLSYNEQFF.

This clone was counted only a few times. This chain links TRBV9 with TRBJ2-7, with TRBD2 as a possible D gene (6 bases). The germline gives CDR1 SGDLS, CDR2 YYNGEE. V was cut by 4 bases and J by 0 bases, with 17 bases left in between. The CDR3 has 16 amino acids. The CDR3 coding sequence is TGTGCCAGCAGCTACTTCGACGGGAGCGCCTCCTACGAGCAGTACTTC. This codes for CASSYFDGSASYEQYF.

The chain recombines TRBV9 with TRBJ2-7; D gene uncertain. CDR1 and CDR2 from the germline V gene are SGDLS and YYNGEE. This CDR3 spans 15 amino acids. Trimming removed 0 bases at V and 2 bases at J, with 12 bases between. The CDR3 DNA reads as TGTGCCAGCAGCGTAGACGAGTCCCCAACCTACGAGCAGTACTTC. Encoded protein: CASSVDESPTYEQYF.

The table lists this clone with a few counts. This chain links TRBV19 with TRBJ1-5; TRBD1 might be the D (6 bases). The CDR3 spans 15 residues. V was pared by 6 bases and J by 0 bases, with 12 bases between. Germline V gene sequence: CDR1 LNHDA, CDR2 SQIVND (reference sequence). The CDR3 loop is CASSTTGYSNQPQHF. The CDR3 DNA follows: TGTGCCAGTAGCACGACAGGATATAGCAATCAGCCCCAGCATTTT.

This clone was detected many times. The V and J genes are TRBV6-6 and TRBJ2-1; a possible D gene is TRBD2 (5 bases). Germline V gives CDR1 MNHNY, CDR2 SVGAGI (reference sequence). This CDR3 has 13 amino acids. With 2 bases removed from V and 9 bases from J, the gap between germline ends came to 11 bases. CDR3 DNA sequence: TGTGCCAGCAGTTACGGGAGTAAACCTGAGCAGTTCTTC. Amino acids: CASSYGSKPEQFF.

The rearrangement uses TRBV6-5 and TRBJ1-1; a weak D match, TRBD1 (6 bases). With 5 bases removed from V and 5 bases from J, the gap between germline ends came to 12 bases. The CDR3 spans 13 residues. In germline, CDR1 is MNHEY, CDR2 SVGAGI. CDR3 region: CASSQQGGTEAFF. The DNA for the CDR3 is TGTGCCAGCAGTCAACAGGGAGGGACTGAAGCTTTCTTT.

The chain couples TRBV7-8 to TRBJ2-7, with 8 bases identical to TRBD1. This CDR3 region has 15 residues. V lost 4 bases to trimming and J lost 0 bases; unmatched junction nucleotides: 5. Germline values: CDR1 SGHVS, CDR2 FQNEAQ. CDR3 residues: CASSSTDRGSYEQYF. The CDR3 region has the DNA TGTGCCAGCAGCTCCACTGACAGGGGCTCCTACGAGCAGTACTTC.

This clone was counted between two and nine times. The chain is built from TRBV4-3 and TRBJ2-2, with 10 bases that match TRBD2. The CDR3 sequence is 16 residues long. Germline CDR1 LGHNA, CDR2 YSLEER. With V trimmed by 1 base and J by 7 bases, 6 bases remained unmatched. The CDR3 reads CASSQVGSGRGGELFF. CDR3 nucleotides: TGCGCCAGCAGCCAAGTTGGGAGCGGGAGGGGCGGGGAGCTGTTTTTT.

The CDR3 here is CASSVGTIGGNGYEQYF. In nucleotides, the CDR3 is TGTGCCAGCAGCGTCGGGACTATTGGTGGTAATGGCTACGAGCAGTACTTC. The chain combines TRBV28 with TRBJ2-7, with TRBD2 identical over 7 bases. In germline, CDR1 is MDHEN, CDR2 SYDVKM. The CDR3 runs 17 residues. With V trimmed by 6 bases and J by 3 bases, 17 bases remained unmatched.

The genes are TRBV19 and TRBJ2-3; 12 bases match TRBD2. The CDR3 spans 13 residues. With 10 bases clipped from V and 5 bases from J, the junction kept 4 bases outside the gene matches. The germline V gene encodes CDR1 LNHDA and CDR2 SQIVND (reference sequence). CDR3 bases: TGTGCCACCGGGACTAGCGGGCGAGATACGCAGTATTTT. It is translated as CATGTSGRDTQYF.

In this sample, this clone turned up a few times. The chain has TRBV7-9 and TRBJ2-5, with 10 bases that match TRBD1. There are 15 residues in the CDR3. J was trimmed by 1 base and V by 5 bases; bases with no gene match: 4. Per germline, CDR1 SEHNR and CDR2 FQNEAQ (reference sequence). This CDR3 is CASSRGQGIQETQYF. CDR3 coding DNA: TGTGCCAGCAGCCGGGGACAGGGGATCCAAGAGACCCAGTACTTC.

Points on this clone: Other DNA sequences in this sample translate to the same CDR3. The chain combines TRBV18 with TRBJ2-1; D unclear. The CDR3 runs to 14 residues. CDR1 and CDR2 (germline): KGHSH, LQKENI. The ends were cut back, 2 bases at V and 4 bases at J, with 9 bases in the middle. The CDR3 nucleotides are TGTGCCAGCTCACCAAGAAGAGGTTACAATGAGCAGTTCTTC. Translated, it gives CASSPRRGYNEQFF.

This chain connects TRBV18 to TRBJ2-1; 9 bases line up with TRBD2. The ends lost 0 bases at V and 8 bases at J; junction bases unmatched: 5. The CDR3 loop spans 15 amino acids. Per the germline V gene, CDR1 is KGHSH and CDR2 is LQKENI. The CDR3 reads CASSPPSGRGDEQFF. The CDR3 region has the DNA TGTGCCAGCTCACCACCTAGCGGGAGAGGTGATGAGCAGTTCTTC.

V and J are TRBV2 and TRBJ1-2, with TRBD1 as a possible D gene (6 bases). Germline V CDR1 and CDR2: SNHLY, FYNNEI. The CDR3 is 12 amino acids. V lost 8 bases and J 1 base, leaving 8 bases between the germline ends. In nucleotides, the CDR3 is TGTGCCAGCGGACAGAATAACTATGGCTACACCTTC. This translates into CASGQNNYGYTF.

In this sample, this clone turned up a few times. This chain joins TRBV15 and TRBJ2-3, with D perhaps TRBD2 (6 bases). The CDR3 runs 16 residues. Trimming removed 1 base at V and 1 base at J, with 12 bases between. CDR1 is LNHNV and CDR2 is YYDKDF in the germline V gene (reference sequence). CDR3 DNA sequence: TGTGCCACCAGCAGAGGAGGGGACTTTGGCACAGATACGCAGTATTTT. The encoded protein is CATSRGGDFGTDTQYF. The variable domain in full, completed from reference TRBV15 and TRBJ2-3, reads DAMVIQNPRYQVTQFGKPVTLSCSQTLNHNVMYWYQQKSSQAPKLLFHYYDKDFNNEADTPDNFQSRRPNTSFCFLDIRSPGLGDTAMYLCATSRGGDFGTDTQYFGPGTRLTVL.

This clone was counted ten times or more. This chain joins TRBV19 and TRBJ2-7, with 13 bases matching TRBD2. V was clipped by 5 bases and J by 5 bases; unmatched bases: 6. The CDR3 sequence is 15 residues long. Per the germline V gene, CDR1 is LNHDA and CDR2 is SQIVND (reference sequence). In DNA, the CDR3 is TGTGCCAGTAGTCCTCGGACTAGCGGGAGCGACGAGCAGTACTTC. Translation: CASSPRTSGSDEQYF.

This clone was seen ten or more times. The chain is built from TRBV7-2 and TRBJ2-1; 7 bases line up with TRBD2. The germline gives CDR1 SGHTA, CDR2 FQGNSA. V lost 7 bases and J lost 9; bases outside the gene matches: 15. CDR3 length: 15 residues. The CDR3 protein is CASTGRTPPSGEQFF. The CDR3, as DNA: TGTGCCAGCACCGGTAGGACCCCTCCTAGCGGTGAGCAGTTCTTC.